This is a list of T cell receptor beta chains from one sample in a study of PD-L1 blockade in urothelial cancer. Sequencing used immunoSEQ multiplex PCR; TCRdb keeps in-frame clones, though not all of them. The sample yields around 50,000 clones, about four fifths seen once. This specimen was PBMCs, taken around atezolizumab (anti-PD-L1) treatment. The receptors derive from a man in his fifties with urothelial cancer. Each CDR3 is given with its conserved first and last residue. D genes are given only for firm matches. For some rows the clone size is stated as once, few or many, or as a class when expanded; others skip it.

clone_size j_call d_call v_call cdr3_nt cdr3_aa
once TRBJ2-7 TRBD1 TRBV6-5 TGTGCCAGCAACCGACAGGGTGGGTACGAGCAGTACTTC CASNRQGGYEQYF
- TRBJ2-7 - TRBV11-2 TGTGCCAGCAGCTTTTTCAGGGGCGCTTCCTACGAGCAGTACTTC CASSFFRGASYEQYF
once TRBJ2-2 TRBD1 TRBV6-5 TGTGCCAGCACCAACAGGGGAACCGGGGAGCTGTTTTTT CASTNRGTGELFF
- TRBJ2-1 TRBD2 TRBV5-4 TGTGCCAGCAGCACACTAGCGGGAGAAGTGGGTGAGCAGTTCTTC CASSTLAGEVGEQFF
- TRBJ2-3 TRBD2 TRBV5-4 TGTGCCAGCTCAAGGACTAGCGTGAGCACAGATACGCAGTATTTT CASSRTSVSTDTQYF
- TRBJ2-6 - TRBV6-1 TGTGCCAGCAAACCCACAGGGTTAGGGGCCAACGTCCTGACTTTC CASKPTGLGANVLTF
- TRBJ1-1 - TRBV12-5 TGTGCTAGCTCAGAAAACACTGAAGCTTTCTTT CASSENTEAFF
- TRBJ2-6 - TRBV27 TGTGCCAGCAGTTTAATCCGAACCCAACCCACGGGAGGGGCCAACGTCCTGACTTTC CASSLIRTQPTGGANVLTF
- TRBJ1-3 - TRBV30 TGTGCCTGGAGTGTATCCGGGGGAGGCGGCACCATATATTTT CAWSVSGGGGTIYF
- TRBJ2-7 - TRBV11-2 TGTGCCAGCAGCTTTGGCGGTTTCGAGCAGTACTTC CASSFGGFEQYF
- TRBJ2-1 TRBD2 TRBV5-4 TGTGCCAGCAGCTCAATACTAGCGGGAGAGGGGAATGAGCAGTTCTTC CASSSILAGEGNEQFF
- TRBJ2-1 TRBD2 TRBV9 TGTGCCAGCAGCGTAGCTGCTAGCGGGGCGGGCGAGCAGTTCTTC CASSVAASGAGEQFF
- TRBJ2-7 TRBD1 TRBV14 TGTGCCAGCAGCCAAGTACAGGGGGTTTCCTACGAGCAGTACTTC CASSQVQGVSYEQYF
- TRBJ2-7 TRBD2 TRBV7-2 TGTGCCAGCAGCCCCACTAGCGGCGAGCAGTACTTC CASSPTSGEQYF
- TRBJ2-1 TRBD1 TRBV19 TGTGCCAGTAGCCCCGACAGGGGGTCCTACAATGAGCAGTTCTTC CASSPDRGSYNEQFF
- TRBJ2-3 TRBD1 TRBV7-6 TGTGCCAGCAGCTTAGCCGCAGGGGGCTCAGGAGATACGCAGTATTTT CASSLAAGGSGDTQYF
- TRBJ1-1 TRBD1 TRBV2 TGTGCCAGCAGTGGGACAGGCTTTGAGGCTTTCTTT CASSGTGFEAFF
- TRBJ2-1 - TRBV20-1 TGCAGTGGTCGCTCCTACAATGAGCAGTTCTTC CSGRSYNEQFF
- TRBJ1-1 TRBD1 TRBV15 TGTGCCACCAGCAGATGGACAGGGTCTTGGATCACTGAAGCTTTCTTT CATSRWTGSWITEAFF
once TRBJ1-5 TRBD1 TRBV5-6 TGTGCCAGCAGCTTCGGGACAGGGGTCGATCAGCCCCAGCATTTT CASSFGTGVDQPQHF
- TRBJ2-7 - TRBV7-8 TGTGCCAGCAGCTTAGGCACAAGAAGCTACGAGCAGTACTTC CASSLGTRSYEQYF
- TRBJ2-2 - TRBV9 TGTGCCAGCAGCGTAGAACTAGCTGCGAACACCGGGGAGCTGTTTTTT CASSVELAANTGELFF
- TRBJ2-2 TRBD2 TRBV19 TGTGCCAGTAGTACCCGAGGGACTAGCGGGGGGGCCGGGGAGCTGTTTTTT CASSTRGTSGGAGELFF
- TRBJ1-1 TRBD1 TRBV5-6 TGTGCCAGCAGTTCCCGACGGACAGGGCGCTTGTTTTCCTCTGAAGCTTTCTTT CASSSRRTGRLFSSEAFF
- TRBJ1-6 - TRBV30 TGTGCCTGGAAGGACAGTTCAAGTTCACCCCTCCACTTT CAWKDSSSSPLHF
- TRBJ1-1 - TRBV7-9 TGTGCCAGCAGCTTATTATCAGGGGTGGCGACTGAAGCTTTCTTT CASSLLSGVATEAFF
few TRBJ1-6 TRBD1 TRBV2 TGTGCCAGCAGCGCCGGGACAGGGGTAGTTTCCCTCCACTTT CASSAGTGVVSLHF
- TRBJ1-4 TRBD1 TRBV5-6 TGTGCCAGCAGGCCAACAGGGGCTGATGAAAAACTGTTTTTT CASRPTGADEKLFF
- TRBJ1-2 TRBD1 TRBV6-5 TGTGCCAGCAGTCCCGGACAGGGATTGGGGCGCGGCTACACCTTC CASSPGQGLGRGYTF
- TRBJ2-5 TRBD2 TRBV6-1 TGTGCCAGTCGTGGGGCAGCGGGGGAGACCCAGTACTTC CASRGAAGETQYF
- TRBJ2-2 - TRBV19 TGTGCCAGTAGTACAAGAGGACAGTTCACCGGGGAGCTGTTTTTT CASSTRGQFTGELFF
- TRBJ2-1 - TRBV6-5 TGTGCCAGCAGTCTACTAGTATCAGGAGAGCAGTTCTTC CASSLLVSGEQFF
- TRBJ2-7 TRBD2 TRBV7-2 TGTGCCAGCAGCTTAGTAGCGGGAGGGGACTACGAGCAGTACTTC CASSLVAGGDYEQYF
- TRBJ1-4 TRBD1 TRBV11-2 TGTGCCAGCAGCCATATAAATATAGACAGGGCAACTAATGAAAAACTGTTTTTT CASSHINIDRATNEKLFF
- TRBJ1-1 - TRBV14 TGTGCCAGCAGCCAAGTTCGGGCAGGGAGGGCTGAAGCTTTCTTT CASSQVRAGRAEAFF
- TRBJ2-3 - TRBV19 TGTGCCAGTAGAAGGAGATTGTCCCCACGAGATACGCAGTATTTT CASRRRLSPRDTQYF
- TRBJ2-7 - TRBV23-1 TGCGCCAGCAGTCAATCGGAGGGGACAGTCTACTACGAGCAGTACTTC CASSQSEGTVYYEQYF
- TRBJ2-2 - TRBV6-4 TGTGCCAGCAGTGACTCCCCCCAGGGCACCGGGGAGCTGTTTTTT CASSDSPQGTGELFF